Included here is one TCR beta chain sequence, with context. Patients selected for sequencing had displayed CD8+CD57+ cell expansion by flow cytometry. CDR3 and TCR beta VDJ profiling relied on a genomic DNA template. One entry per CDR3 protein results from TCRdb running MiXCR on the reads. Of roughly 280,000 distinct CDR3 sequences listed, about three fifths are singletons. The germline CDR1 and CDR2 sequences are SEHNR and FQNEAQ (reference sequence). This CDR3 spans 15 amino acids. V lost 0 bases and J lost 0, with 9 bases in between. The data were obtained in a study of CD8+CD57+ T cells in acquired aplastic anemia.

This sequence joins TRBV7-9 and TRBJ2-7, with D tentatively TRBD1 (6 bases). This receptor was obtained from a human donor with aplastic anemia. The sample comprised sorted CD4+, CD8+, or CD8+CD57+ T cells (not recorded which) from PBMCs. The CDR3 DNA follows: TGTGCCAGCAGCTTAGCGCCGGACAGCTCCTACGAGCAGTACTTC. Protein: CASSLAPDSSYEQYF.